The present T cell receptor (beta chain) was sequenced within a study of blood T cell repertoires in COVID-19. Study as a whole: The samples span acute and convalescent COVID-19 from the United States, Italy and Spain. T cells, B-cell-depleted T cells, or PBMCs supplied cDNA or gDNA.

Per the germline V gene, CDR1 is LNHDA and CDR2 is SQIVND (reference sequence). The CDR3 runs 14 residues. Losses at the gene ends were 7 bases for V and 6 bases for J; bases not matched to a gene: 7. How the authors handled the data: Estimates of nucleated cell counts were drawn from the amplification of reference gene primers. The assay was immunoSEQ multiplex PCR, and TCRdb's table has in-frame clones only and misses some. That table furnishes V, J and clone size, whereas the DNA furnished D and trimming. The sample consists of approximately 150,000 clones, about 80% of them appearing once. This clonotype was obtained from a human donor in a cohort sampled during active COVID-19. Sequencing input: peripheral blood. This chain connects TRBV19 to TRBJ1-2; 11 nucleotides agree with TRBD1. In DNA, the CDR3 is TGTGCCAGTACCTTGGACAGGGGGCAGGATGGCTACACCTTC. This gives the protein CASTLDRGQDGYTF.